This record looks at one TCR beta chain sequence and its context. Its antigen is not identified. The sample originates from a study of T cells after yellow fever vaccination. With V trimmed by 2 bases and J by 2 bases, 4 bases remained unmatched. Per the germline V gene, CDR1 is SGHRS and CDR2 is YFSETQ. The CDR3 sequence is 16 residues long. Whole-study findings and limits: There was a possibility that FACS-sorted repertoires contained abundant clonotypes contaminating from the bulk population.

It was through 5'RACE template switching that TCR cDNA was made, with a universal primer site and UMIs added. TCRdb re-analysed the 5' RACE reads in MiXCR, keeping a single row per CDR3 protein. This table has a few hundred thousand distinct CDR3 sequences, roughly a fifth appearing once. The TCR was taken from a man aged 25-40 years who received the YFV17D yellow fever vaccine. The chain uses TRBV5-1 and TRBJ2-1, with 10 nucleotides matching TRBD2. Source: PBMCs, taken 15 days after the yellow fever booster vaccination. In nucleotides, the CDR3 is TGCGCCAGCAGCTTCGAACTAGCGGGACCCTACAATGAGCAGTTCTTC. It translates to CASSFELAGPYNEQFF.